The sequence of this TCR beta chain was determined in a study of T cell responses to AZD1222 COVID-19 vaccine. Overall study results and limits: At baseline, just a handful of AZD1222 recipients tested seropositive. Spike-wide coverage was observed for vaccine-associated CD4 TCRs, with dominant responses at 160-218 and 743-854. Reports say nearly half of spike-specific TCRs go after unmutated variant regions. Spike-specific TCR breadth rose after two AZD1222 doses, and depth rose as well.

Concerning this clone itself: The antigen is undetermined.

Germline CDR1 SGHVS, CDR2 FNYEAQ. There are 15 residues in the CDR3. The junction had 7 bases not matched to a gene; V was cut back by 5 bases and J by 4 bases. Only in-frame clones appear in the TCRdb table, and some are missing; sequencing was by immunoSEQ multiplex PCR. In the table there are about 150,000 clones, 90% of which are singletons. The chain recombines TRBV7-6 with TRBJ1-5; TRBD1 agrees at 8 bases. Specimen: peripheral blood, collected 28 days after the second AZD1222 dose. The TCR sequence derives from an adult who received the AZD1222 COVID-19 vaccine. The CDR3 DNA reads as TGTGCCAGCAGCGCCTCGGGACAGGCTAATCAGCCCCAGCATTTT. Translation gives CASSASGQANQPQHF.